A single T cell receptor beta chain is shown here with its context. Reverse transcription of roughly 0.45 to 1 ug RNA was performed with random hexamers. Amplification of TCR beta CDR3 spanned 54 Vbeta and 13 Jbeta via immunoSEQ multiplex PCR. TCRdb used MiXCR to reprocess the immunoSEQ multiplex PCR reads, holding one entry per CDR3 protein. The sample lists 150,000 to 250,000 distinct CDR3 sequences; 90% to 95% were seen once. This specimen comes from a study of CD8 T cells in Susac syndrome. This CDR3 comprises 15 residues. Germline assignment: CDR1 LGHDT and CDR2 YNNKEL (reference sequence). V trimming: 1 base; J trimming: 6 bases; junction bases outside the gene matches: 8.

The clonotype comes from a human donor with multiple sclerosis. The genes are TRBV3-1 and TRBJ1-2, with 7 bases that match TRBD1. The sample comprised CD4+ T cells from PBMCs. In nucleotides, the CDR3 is TGTGCCAGCAGCCAAGTGGCGCAGGGGGGACATGGCTACACCTTC. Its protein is CASSQVAQGGHGYTF.